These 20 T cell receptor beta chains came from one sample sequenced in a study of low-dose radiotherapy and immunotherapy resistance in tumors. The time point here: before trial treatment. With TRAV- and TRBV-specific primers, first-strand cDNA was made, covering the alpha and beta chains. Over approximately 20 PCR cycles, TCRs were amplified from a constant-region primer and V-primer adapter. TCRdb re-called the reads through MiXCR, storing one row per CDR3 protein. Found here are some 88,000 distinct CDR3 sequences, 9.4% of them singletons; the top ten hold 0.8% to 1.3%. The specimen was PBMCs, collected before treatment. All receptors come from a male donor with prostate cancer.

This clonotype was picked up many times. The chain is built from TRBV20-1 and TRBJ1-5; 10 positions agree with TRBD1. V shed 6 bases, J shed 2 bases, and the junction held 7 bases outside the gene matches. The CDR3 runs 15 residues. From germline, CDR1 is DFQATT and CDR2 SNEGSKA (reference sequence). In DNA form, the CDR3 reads TGCAGTGCCCGGACAGGGGGTGACCGCAATCAGCCCCAGCATTTT. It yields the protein CSARTGGDRNQPQHF.

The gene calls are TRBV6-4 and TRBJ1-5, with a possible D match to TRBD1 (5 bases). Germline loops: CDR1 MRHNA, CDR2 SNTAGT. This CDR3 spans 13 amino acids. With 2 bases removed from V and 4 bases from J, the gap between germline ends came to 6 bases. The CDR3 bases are TGTGCCAGCAGTGACGGGGGAAATCAGCCCCAGCATTTT. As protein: CASSDGGNQPQHF.

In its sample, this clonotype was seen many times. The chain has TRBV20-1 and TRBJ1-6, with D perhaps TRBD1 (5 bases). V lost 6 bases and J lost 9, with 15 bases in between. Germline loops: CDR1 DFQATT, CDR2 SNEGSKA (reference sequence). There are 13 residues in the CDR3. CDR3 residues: CSAREARGSPLHF. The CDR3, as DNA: TGCAGTGCCAGGGAGGCCCGGGGTTCACCCCTCCACTTT.

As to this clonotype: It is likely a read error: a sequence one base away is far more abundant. The DNA of the CDR3 is TGCGCCAGCAGCCCGGTGGGGACTGCTAACAATGAGCAGTACTTC. Amino acids: CASSPVGTANNEQYF. The gene calls are TRBV5-1 and TRBJ2-4; perhaps TRBD2 as D (6 bases). Trimming left V 4 bases short and J 13 bases short, with 24 bases between. Germline assignment: CDR1 SGHRS and CDR2 YFSETQ. This CDR3 has 15 residues. The variable domain in full, with the rest retrieved from reference TRBV5-1 and TRBJ2-4, is KAGVTQTPRYLIKTRGQQVTLSCSPISGHRSVSWYQQTPGQGLQFLFEYFSETQRNKGNFPGRFSGRQFSNSRSEMNVSTLELGDSALYLCASSPVGTANNEQYFGAGTRLSVL.

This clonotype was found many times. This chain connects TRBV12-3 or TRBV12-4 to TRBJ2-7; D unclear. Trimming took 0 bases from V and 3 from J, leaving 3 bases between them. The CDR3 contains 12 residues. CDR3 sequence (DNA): TGTGCCAGCAGTTTAGCCAACTACGAGCAGTACTTC. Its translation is CASSLANYEQYF.

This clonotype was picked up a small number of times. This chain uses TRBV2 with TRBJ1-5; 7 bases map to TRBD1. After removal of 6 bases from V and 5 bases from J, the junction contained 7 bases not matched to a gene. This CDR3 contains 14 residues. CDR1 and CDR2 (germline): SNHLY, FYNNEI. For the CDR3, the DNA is TGTGCCAGCAGACGGACAGGAGGCGATCAGCCCCAGCATTTT. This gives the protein CASRRTGGDQPQHF.

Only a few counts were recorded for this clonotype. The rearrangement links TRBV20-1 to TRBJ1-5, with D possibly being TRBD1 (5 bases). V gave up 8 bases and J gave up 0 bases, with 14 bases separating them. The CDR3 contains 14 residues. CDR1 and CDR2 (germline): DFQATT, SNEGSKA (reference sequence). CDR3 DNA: TGCAGTCTAAAACCGGGGGGTAGCAATCAGCCCCAGCATTTT. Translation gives CSLKPGGSNQPQHF.

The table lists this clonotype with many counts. The CDR3 region is CASSSFRGNEQFF. The CDR3, as DNA: TGTGCCAGCAGCTCATTCCGGGGGAATGAGCAGTTCTTC. The chain recombines TRBV7-8 with TRBJ2-1; D is possibly TRBD2 (6 bases). The germline gives CDR1 SGHVS, CDR2 FQNEAQ. The CDR3 consists of 13 residues. The V end was cut by 4 bases, the J end by 7 bases, with 11 bases between.

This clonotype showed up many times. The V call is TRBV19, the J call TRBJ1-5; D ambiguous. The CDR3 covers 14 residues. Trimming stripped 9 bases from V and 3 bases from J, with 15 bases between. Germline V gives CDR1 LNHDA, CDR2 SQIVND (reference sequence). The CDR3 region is CASRSVGNNQPQHF. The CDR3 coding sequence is TGTGCCAGCCGAAGTGTAGGGAACAATCAGCCCCAGCATTTT.

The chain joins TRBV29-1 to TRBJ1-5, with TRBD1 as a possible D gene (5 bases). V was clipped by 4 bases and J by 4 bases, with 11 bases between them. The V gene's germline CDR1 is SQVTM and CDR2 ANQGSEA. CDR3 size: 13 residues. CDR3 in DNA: TGCAGCGTTGCTGACGGGGGAAATCAGCCCCAGCATTTT. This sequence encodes CSVADGGNQPQHF.

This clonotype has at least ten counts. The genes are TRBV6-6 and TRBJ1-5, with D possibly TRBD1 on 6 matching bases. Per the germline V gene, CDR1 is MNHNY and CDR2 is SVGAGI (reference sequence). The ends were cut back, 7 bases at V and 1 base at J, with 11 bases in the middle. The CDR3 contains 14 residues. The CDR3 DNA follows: TGTGCCAGCAAGAGTGGGGGCAGCAATCAGCCCCAGCATTTT. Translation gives CASKSGGSNQPQHF.

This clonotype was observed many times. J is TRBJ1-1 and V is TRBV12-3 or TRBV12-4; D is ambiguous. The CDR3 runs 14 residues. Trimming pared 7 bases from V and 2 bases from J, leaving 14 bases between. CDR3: CASTRHGGNTEAFF. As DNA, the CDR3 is TGTGCCAGCACCCGACACGGAGGTAACACTGAAGCTTTCTTT.

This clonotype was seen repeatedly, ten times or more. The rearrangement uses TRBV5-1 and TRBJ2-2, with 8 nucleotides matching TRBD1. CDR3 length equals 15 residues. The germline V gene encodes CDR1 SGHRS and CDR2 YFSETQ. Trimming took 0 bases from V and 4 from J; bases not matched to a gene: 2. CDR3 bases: TGCGCCAGCAGCTTGGTCGACAGGGGCACCGGGGAGCTGTTTTTT. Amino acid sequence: CASSLVDRGTGELFF.

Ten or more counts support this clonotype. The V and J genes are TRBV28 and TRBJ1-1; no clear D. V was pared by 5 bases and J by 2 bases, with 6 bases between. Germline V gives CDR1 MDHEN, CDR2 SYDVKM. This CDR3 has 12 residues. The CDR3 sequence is CASSVVNTEAFF. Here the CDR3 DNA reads TGTGCCAGCAGTGTAGTCAACACTGAAGCTTTCTTT.

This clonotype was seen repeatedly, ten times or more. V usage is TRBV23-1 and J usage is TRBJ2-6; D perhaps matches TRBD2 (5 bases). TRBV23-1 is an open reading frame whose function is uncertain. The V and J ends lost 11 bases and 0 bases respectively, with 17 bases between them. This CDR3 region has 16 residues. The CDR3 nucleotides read TGCGCCCAAGTGAGGAGGCCGTTCTCTGGGGCCAACGTCCTGACTTTC. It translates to CAQVRRPFSGANVLTF.

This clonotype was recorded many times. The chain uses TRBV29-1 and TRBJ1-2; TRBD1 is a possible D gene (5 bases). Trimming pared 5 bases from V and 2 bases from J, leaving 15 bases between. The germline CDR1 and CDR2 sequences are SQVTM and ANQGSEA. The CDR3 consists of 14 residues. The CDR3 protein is CSVPSGQINYGYTF. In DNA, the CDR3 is TGCAGCGTTCCCTCAGGACAAATCAACTATGGCTACACCTTC.

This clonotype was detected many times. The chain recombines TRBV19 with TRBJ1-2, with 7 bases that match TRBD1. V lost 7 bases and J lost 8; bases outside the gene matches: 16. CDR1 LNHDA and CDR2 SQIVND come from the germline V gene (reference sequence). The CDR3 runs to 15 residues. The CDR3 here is CASIRSGQLEAGYTF. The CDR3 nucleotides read TGTGCCAGTATCCGATCGGGACAGCTCGAGGCGGGCTACACCTTC.

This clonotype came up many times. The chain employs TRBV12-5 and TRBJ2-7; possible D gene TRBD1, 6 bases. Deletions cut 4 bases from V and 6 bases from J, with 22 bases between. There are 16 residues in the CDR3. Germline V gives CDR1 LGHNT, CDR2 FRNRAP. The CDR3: CASGSTETGGRTEQYF. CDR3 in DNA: TGTGCTAGTGGTTCGACCGAGACAGGCGGTAGGACCGAGCAGTACTTC.

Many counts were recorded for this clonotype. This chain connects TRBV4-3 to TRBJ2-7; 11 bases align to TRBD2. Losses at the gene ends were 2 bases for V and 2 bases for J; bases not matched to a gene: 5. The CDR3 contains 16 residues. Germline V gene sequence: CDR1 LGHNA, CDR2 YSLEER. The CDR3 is CASSQSLAGGTYEQYF. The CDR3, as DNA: TGCGCCAGCAGCCAATCCTTAGCGGGAGGGACCTACGAGCAGTACTTC.

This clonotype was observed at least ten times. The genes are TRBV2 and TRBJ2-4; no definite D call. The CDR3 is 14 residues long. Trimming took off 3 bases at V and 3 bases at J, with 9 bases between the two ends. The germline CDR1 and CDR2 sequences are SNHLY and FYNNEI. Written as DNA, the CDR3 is TGTGCCAGCAGTGATGGAACTTTCAAAAACATTCAGTACTTC. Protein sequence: CASSDGTFKNIQYF.